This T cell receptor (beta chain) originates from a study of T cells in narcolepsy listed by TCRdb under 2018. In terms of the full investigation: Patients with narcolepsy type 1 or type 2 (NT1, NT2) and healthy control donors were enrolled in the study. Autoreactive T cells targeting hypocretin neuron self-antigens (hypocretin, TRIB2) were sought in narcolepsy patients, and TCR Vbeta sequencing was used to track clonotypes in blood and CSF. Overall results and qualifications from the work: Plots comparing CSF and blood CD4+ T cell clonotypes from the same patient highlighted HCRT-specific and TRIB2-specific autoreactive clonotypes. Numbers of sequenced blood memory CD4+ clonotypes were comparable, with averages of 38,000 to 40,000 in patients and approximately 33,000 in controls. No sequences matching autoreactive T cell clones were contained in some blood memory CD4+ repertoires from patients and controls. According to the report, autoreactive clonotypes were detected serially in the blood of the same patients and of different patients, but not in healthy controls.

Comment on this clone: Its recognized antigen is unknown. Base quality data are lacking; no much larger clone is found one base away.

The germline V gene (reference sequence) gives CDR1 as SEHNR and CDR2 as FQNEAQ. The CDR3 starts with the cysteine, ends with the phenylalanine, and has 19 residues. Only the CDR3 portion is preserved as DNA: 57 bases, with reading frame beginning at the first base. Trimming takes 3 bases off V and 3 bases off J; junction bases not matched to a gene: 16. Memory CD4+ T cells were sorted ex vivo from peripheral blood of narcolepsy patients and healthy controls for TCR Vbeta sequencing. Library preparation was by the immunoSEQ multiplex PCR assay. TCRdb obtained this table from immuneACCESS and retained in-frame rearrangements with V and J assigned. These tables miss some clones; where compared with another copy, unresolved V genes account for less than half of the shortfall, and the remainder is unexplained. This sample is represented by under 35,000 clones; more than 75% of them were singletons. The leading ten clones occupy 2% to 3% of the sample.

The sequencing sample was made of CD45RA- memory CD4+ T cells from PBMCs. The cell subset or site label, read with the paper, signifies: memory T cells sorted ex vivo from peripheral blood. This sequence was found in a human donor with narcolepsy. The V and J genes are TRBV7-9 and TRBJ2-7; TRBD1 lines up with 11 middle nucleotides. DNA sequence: TGTGCCAGCAGCTTGTATTCGAATTACCCCGGGACAGGGGGCTACGAGCAGTACTTC. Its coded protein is CASSLYSNYPGTGGYEQYF.